These 16 T cell receptor beta chains originate from one sample sequenced in a study of blood T cell repertoires in COVID-19. The method was immunoSEQ multiplex PCR; TCRdb's version includes in-frame clones alone and lacks a portion of them. The sample comprises roughly 120,000 clones, more than 80% of which are singletons, and more than 10% rests with the top ten. The material sequenced was peripheral blood. The source is a woman aged 55-75 years with acute or convalescent COVID-19.

This chain uses TRBV10-3 with TRBJ1-2; 11 nucleotides line up with TRBD1. The germline V gene encodes CDR1 ENHRY and CDR2 SYGVKD. V was clipped by 0 bases and J by 8 bases; unmatched bases: 23. The CDR3 is made up of 21 amino acids. CDR3 region: CAISESTRGGMAGQGARGYTF. DNA for the CDR3: TGTGCCATCAGTGAGTCGACTCGGGGGGGAATGGCAGGACAGGGGGCGAGAGGCTACACCTTC.

The rearrangement uses TRBV11-2 and TRBJ2-5; 8 bases fit TRBD1. With 5 bases clipped from V and 1 base from J, the junction kept 3 bases outside the gene matches. Per germline, CDR1 SGHAT and CDR2 FQNNGV. This CDR3 is built from 14 residues. CDR3 coding DNA: TGTGCCAGCAGCCTACAGGGGGGCCAAGAGACCCAGTACTTC. Its protein is CASSLQGGQETQYF. The entire variable domain, with the rest obtained from reference TRBV11-2 and TRBJ2-5, is as follows: EAGVAQSPRYKIIEKRQSVAFWCNPISGHATLYWYQQILGQGPKLLIQFQNNGVVDDSQLPKDRFSAERLKGVDSTLKIQPAKLEDSAVYLCASSLQGGQETQYFGPGTRLLVL.

The CDR3 region is CASSVGGANTEAFF. CDR3 nucleotide sequence: TGTGCCAGCAGTGTGGGGGGGGCGAACACTGAAGCTTTCTTT. This chain connects TRBV2 to TRBJ1-1; D possibly corresponds to TRBD1 (6 bases). V lost 4 bases and J lost 1, with 10 bases in between. The CDR3 totals 14 residues. Germline loops: CDR1 SNHLY, CDR2 FYNNEI.

This sequence joins TRBV12-5 and TRBJ1-1; weak D call: TRBD1 (5 bases). The germline gives CDR1 LGHNT, CDR2 FRNRAP. The CDR3 length is 17 residues. With 0 bases removed from V and 4 bases from J, the gap between germline ends came to 18 bases. The CDR3 DNA sequence: TGTGCTAGTGGTTTGGTACGAGGAGGGGCGGGGAGCACTGAAGCTTTCTTT. Translating it yields CASGLVRGGAGSTEAFF.

This clone was seen a single time. The chain uses TRBV7-9 and TRBJ2-6; TRBD1 is a possible D gene (6 bases). The V and J ends lost 3 bases and 0 bases respectively, with 6 bases between them. Germline-derived CDR1 and CDR2 are SEHNR and FQNEAQ (reference sequence). The CDR3 covers 15 residues. CDR3 region: CASSFRGSGANVLTF. The CDR3 DNA is TGTGCCAGCAGCTTCAGGGGCTCTGGGGCCAACGTCCTGACTTTC.

The rearrangement links TRBV24-1 to TRBJ1-2; D remains ambiguous. The CDR3 extends over 12 amino acids. V was cut by 9 bases and J by 5 bases, with 12 bases left in between. Germline-derived CDR1 and CDR2 are KGHDR and SFDVKD. CDR3 nucleotides: TGTGCCACCCCGGGAGTATGGTATGGCTACACCTTC. Amino acids: CATPGVWYGYTF.

This clone was counted between two and nine times. The chain carries TRBV12-3 or TRBV12-4 and TRBJ1-1; D is uncertain. The V end lost 8 bases, the J end lost 8 bases, and 18 bases lay between the germline ends. The CDR3 runs to 13 residues. CDR3 amino acids: CASASRLPDEAFF. The CDR3 DNA reads as TGTGCCAGCGCCTCCCGACTACCTGACGAAGCTTTCTTT.

The rearrangement links TRBV28 to TRBJ1-1, with D hard to call. In germline, CDR1 is MDHEN, CDR2 SYDVKM. There are 13 residues in the CDR3. V was cut by 3 bases and J by 1 base, with 6 bases left in between. The CDR3 loop reads CASSLEQNTEAFF. CDR3 in DNA: TGTGCCAGCAGTTTGGAGCAGAACACTGAAGCTTTCTTT.

The J gene is TRBJ1-2, the V gene TRBV18; 7 bases map to TRBD1. Losses at the gene ends were 1 base for V and 6 bases for J; bases not matched to a gene: 5. This CDR3 has 14 residues. The V gene's germline CDR1 is KGHSH and CDR2 LQKENI. The chain's CDR3 is CASSPLDRANGYTF. CDR3 nucleotide sequence: TGTGCCAGCTCACCACTTGACAGGGCCAATGGCTACACCTTC.

V usage is TRBV19 and J usage is TRBJ2-7; D ambiguous. V shed 1 base and J shed 3 bases, with 7 bases lying between them. Germline V lookup: CDR1 LNHDA, CDR2 SQIVND (reference sequence). The CDR3 totals 13 residues. In DNA form, the CDR3 reads TGTGCCAGTAGTATAGCATCGGGCTACGAGCAGTACTTC. Translation gives CASSIASGYEQYF.

The rearrangement joins TRBV5-4 to TRBJ1-2; no clear D. The CDR3 is made up of 14 amino acids. Germline CDR1 and CDR2: SGHNT and YYREEE (reference sequence). V lost 1 base, J lost 8 bases, and 15 bases lay in between. CDR3 amino acids: CASSLNRVREGYTF. The DNA of the CDR3 is TGTGCCAGCAGCTTGAACCGTGTCCGCGAGGGCTACACCTTC.

The genes are TRBV5-5 and TRBJ2-1, with TRBD1 matching 10 bases. This CDR3 spans 16 amino acids. V shed 3 bases and J 0 bases; nucleotides not matched to a gene: 3. Germline assignment: CDR1 SGHKS and CDR2 YYEKEE (reference sequence). CDR3 sequence (DNA): TGTGCCAGCAGCTGGGGACAGGGGATCTCCTACAATGAGCAGTTCTTC. Its protein is CASSWGQGISYNEQFF.

This chain joins TRBV6-5 and TRBJ1-1; 7 positions match TRBD1. The V segment lost 6 bases and the J segment 4 bases; nucleotides outside the gene matches: 11. The CDR3 loop spans 15 amino acids. Germline V gene sequence: CDR1 MNHEY, CDR2 SVGAGI. The CDR3 sequence: CASRDRQGGSTEAFF. CDR3 DNA: TGTGCCAGCAGAGACAGACAGGGAGGAAGCACTGAAGCTTTCTTT.

The genes are TRBV29-1 and TRBJ1-2; D is possibly TRBD1 (5 bases). The CDR3 contains 14 residues. V gave up 7 bases and J gave up 4 bases, with 19 bases separating them. Germline V gene sequence: CDR1 SQVTM, CDR2 ANQGSEA. The DNA of the CDR3 is TGCAGCGCCTCTCCGGTGGGGCAGTCCTATGGCTACACCTTC. This gives the protein CSASPVGQSYGYTF.

V gene TRBV2 combines with J gene TRBJ2-7; TRBD1 matches at 7 bases. The CDR3 extends over 15 amino acids. V shed 6 bases and J 3 bases; nucleotides not matched to a gene: 11. Per the germline V gene, CDR1 is SNHLY and CDR2 is FYNNEI. This CDR3 reads CASRGQSAPYYEQYF. The CDR3, as DNA: TGTGCCAGCAGGGGACAGTCCGCCCCATACTACGAGCAGTACTTC.

The rearrangement uses TRBV6-1 and TRBJ2-3; 9 bases align to TRBD1. Trimming removed 3 bases from V and 1 base from J; junction bases left unmatched: 8. Germline V gives CDR1 MNHNS, CDR2 SASEGT. CDR3 length: 17 amino acids. The CDR3 DNA sequence: TGTGCCAGCAGTGAGGCCCTACAGGGGGCGCGCACAGATACGCAGTATTTT. Its protein is CASSEALQGARTDTQYF.